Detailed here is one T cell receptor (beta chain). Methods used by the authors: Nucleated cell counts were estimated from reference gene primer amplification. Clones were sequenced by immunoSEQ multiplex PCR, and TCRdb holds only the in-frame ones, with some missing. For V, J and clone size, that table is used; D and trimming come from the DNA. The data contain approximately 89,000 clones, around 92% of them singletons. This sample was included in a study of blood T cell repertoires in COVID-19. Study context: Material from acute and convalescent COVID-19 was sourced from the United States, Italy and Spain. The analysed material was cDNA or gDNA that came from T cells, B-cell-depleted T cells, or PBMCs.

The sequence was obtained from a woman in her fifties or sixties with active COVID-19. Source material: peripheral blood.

The CDR3 nucleotides are TGTGCCAGCAGTTTAGACACTTATGGCTACACCTTC. Protein product: CASSLDTYGYTF. The chain has TRBV6-6 and TRBJ1-2; D is unresolved. The CDR3 is made up of 12 amino acids. Looked up from germline, CDR1 is MNHNY and CDR2 is SVGAGI (reference sequence). Trimming pared 4 bases from V and 5 bases from J, leaving 8 bases between.